This TCR beta chain was identified during a study of CD8+CD57+ T cells in acquired aplastic anemia. Overall study findings and caveats: Almost 30 sequences, all CD8+ CDR3, were shared between patients and controls.

Whoever was chosen for sequencing had shown CD8+CD57+ cell expansion by flow cytometry. The diagnosis in all patients was severe acquired aplastic anemia. Genomic DNA, serving as template, underwent TCR beta VDJ and CDR3 profiling. MiXCR, run by TCRdb on the reads, gives a single entry per CDR3 protein. The sample contains 150,000 to 180,000 distinct CDR3 sequences, 40% to 65% of which appear only once. Comments on this clonotype: Its specificity is not known.

The receptor was derived from a human donor with aplastic anemia. Sequencing was performed on sorted CD4+, CD8+, or CD8+CD57+ T cells (not recorded which) from PBMCs.

The CDR3 region has the DNA TGTGCCAGCAGCCTCCGGGACAGGGGATCACCCCTCCACTTT. Translating it yields CASSLRDRGSPLHF. The J gene is TRBJ1-6, the V gene TRBV7-8; 10 nucleotides align to TRBD1. There are 14 residues in the CDR3. Germline V gene sequence: CDR1 SGHVS, CDR2 FQNEAQ. With V trimmed by 5 bases and J by 10 bases, 5 bases remained unmatched.